The next 5 T cell receptor beta chains were all read from a single sample in a study of siplizumab effects on memory and regulatory T cells. The method was immunoSEQ multiplex PCR; TCRdb's version includes in-frame clones alone and lacks a portion of them. This repertoire shows more than 95,000 clones, about 92% found once; its top ten account for about 0.34%. The sample comprised CD4+ T cells sorted from blood. These TCRs come from a human donor in good health.

The gene calls are TRBV5-6 and TRBJ2-5, with 10 nucleotides matching TRBD2. The germline V gene has CDR1 SGHDT and CDR2 YYEEEE. The CDR3 is made up of 16 amino acids. Trimming cost V 7 bases and J 1 base; bases outside gene matches: 10. CDR3 sequence: CASGLLAGTGQETQYF. CDR3 nucleotides: TGTGCCAGCGGGTTACTAGCGGGGACGGGCCAAGAGACCCAGTACTTC.

This chain uses TRBV5-4 with TRBJ2-5; D is perhaps TRBD2 (5 bases). Trimming removed 5 bases from V and 2 bases from J, with 13 bases in between. CDR1 and CDR2 from the germline V gene are SGHNT and YYREEE (reference sequence). The CDR3 spans 14 residues. The CDR3 sequence is CASSPLREQETQYF. The CDR3 DNA follows: TGTGCCAGCAGTCCCCTTAGGGAGCAAGAGACCCAGTACTTC.

The chain couples TRBV6-1 to TRBJ2-3, with 9 bases lining up with TRBD1. The length of the CDR3 is 16 residues. The J segment lost 1 base and the V segment lost 0 bases, leaving 2 bases of the junction unmatched. CDR1 and CDR2 from the germline V gene are MNHNS and SASEGT. CDR3 amino acids: CASSEAGTGRTDTQYF. CDR3 DNA sequence: TGTGCCAGCAGTGAAGCCGGGACAGGGCGCACAGATACGCAGTATTTT.

The rearrangement links TRBV6-1 to TRBJ1-6; tentatively, D is TRBD1 (5 bases). The germline V gene encodes CDR1 MNHNS and CDR2 SASEGT. There are 14 residues in the CDR3. V lost 7 bases and J 5 bases, leaving 12 bases between the germline ends. This CDR3 is CASTWGGDNSPLHF. CDR3 nucleotides: TGTGCCAGCACTTGGGGGGGGGATAATTCACCCCTCCACTTT.

This clone appeared a few times. The chain combines TRBV18 with TRBJ2-1, with 9 bases that match TRBD2. This CDR3 has 16 residues. The germline gives CDR1 KGHSH, CDR2 LQKENI. The V and J ends lost 1 base and 3 bases, in that order; junction bases with no gene match: 4. CDR3 in amino acids: CASSPRASGNYNEQFF. The CDR3 coding sequence is TGTGCCAGCTCACCACGGGCTAGCGGGAACTACAATGAGCAGTTCTTC.